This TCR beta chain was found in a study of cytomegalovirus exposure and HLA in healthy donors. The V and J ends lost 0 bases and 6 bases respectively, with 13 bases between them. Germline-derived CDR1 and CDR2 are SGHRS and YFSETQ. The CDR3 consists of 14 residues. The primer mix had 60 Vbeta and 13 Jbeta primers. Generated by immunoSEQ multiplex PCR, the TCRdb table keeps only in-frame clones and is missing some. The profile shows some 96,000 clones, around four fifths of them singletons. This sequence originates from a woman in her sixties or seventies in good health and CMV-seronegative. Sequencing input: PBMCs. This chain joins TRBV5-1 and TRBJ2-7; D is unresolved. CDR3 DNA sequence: TGCGCCAGCAGCTTGGGGTCTTTGGCAACCGAGCAGTACTTC. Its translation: CASSLGSLATEQYF.